Below are 18 T cell receptor beta chains sequenced from a single sample in a study of T cell changes during pregnancy in multiple sclerosis. Generated by immunoSEQ multiplex PCR, the TCRdb table keeps only in-frame clones and is missing some. The table records about 48,000 clones, 85% to 95% of them present only once. The sequencing used CD4+ T cells from peripheral blood mononuclear cells, collected in the second trimester of pregnancy. The receptors originated from a female donor in good health, enrolled as a control in a pregnancy study.

This sequence joins TRBV10-2 and TRBJ1-1; possible D gene TRBD1, 6 bases. This CDR3 is 14 amino acids long. Trimming cost V 6 bases and J 1 base, with 12 bases left between them. Germline assignment: CDR1 WSHSY and CDR2 SAAADI. CDR3 in amino acids: CASSSGQGNTEAFF. The CDR3 nucleotides read TGCGCCAGCAGCTCGGGACAAGGGAACACTGAAGCTTTCTTT.

This chain connects TRBV2 to TRBJ2-1; 8 positions agree with TRBD1. The V and J ends lost 7 bases and 6 bases, in that order; junction bases with no gene match: 5. Germline V gene lookup returns CDR1 SNHLY and CDR2 FYNNEI. This CDR3 region has 13 residues. The DNA of the CDR3 is TGTGCCAGCATACCCAGGGGGCGCAATGAGCAGTTCTTC. It yields the protein CASIPRGRNEQFF.

The chain couples TRBV19 to TRBJ1-5; D remains ambiguous. This CDR3 has 15 residues. Germline V lookup: CDR1 LNHDA, CDR2 SQIVND (reference sequence). Between the trimmed V and J ends, which lost 4 bases and 2 bases, there was a span of 12 bases. CDR3 DNA: TGTGCCAGTAGTACCGGAGTAAGAGGCAATCAGCCCCAGCATTTT. Translated: CASSTGVRGNQPQHF.

This chain joins TRBV28 and TRBJ1-1, with TRBD1 as a possible D gene (6 bases). With 2 bases removed from V and 6 bases from J, the gap between germline ends came to 10 bases. This CDR3 spans 13 amino acids. CDR1 is MDHEN and CDR2 is SYDVKM in the germline V gene. The DNA of the CDR3 is TGTGCCAGCAGTTTAGAACAGGGACCTGAAGCTTTCTTT. Protein: CASSLEQGPEAFF.

The chain is built from TRBV5-1 and TRBJ2-7; 7 positions agree with TRBD1. V shed 3 bases, J shed 3 bases, and the junction held 12 bases outside the gene matches. The CDR3 has 16 amino acids. The germline gives CDR1 SGHRS, CDR2 YFSETQ. The CDR3: CASSSTGQSFNYEQYF. CDR3 sequence (DNA): TGCGCCAGCAGCTCCACGGGACAGAGCTTCAACTACGAGCAGTACTTC. The full variable domain, completed using reference TRBV5-1 and TRBJ2-7, is KAGVTQTPRYLIKTRGQQVTLSCSPISGHRSVSWYQQTPGQGLQFLFEYFSETQRNKGNFPGRFSGRQFSNSRSEMNVSTLELGDSALYLCASSSTGQSFNYEQYFGPGTRLTVT.

This clone occurred a few times. The chain recombines TRBV5-1 with TRBJ2-1; perhaps TRBD1 as D (6 bases). Germline CDR1 and CDR2: SGHRS and YFSETQ. Trimming took 0 bases from V and 3 from J, leaving 7 bases between them. The CDR3 has 14 residues. In DNA form, the CDR3 reads TGCGCCAGCAGCTTGGAGGACAGCTACAATGAGCAGTTCTTC. Encoded protein: CASSLEDSYNEQFF.

The rearrangement joins TRBV28 to TRBJ1-2, with D possibly TRBD1 on 6 matching bases. Germline CDR1 reads MDHEN; CDR2 reads SYDVKM. The ends were cut back, 1 base at V and 5 bases at J, with 14 bases in the middle. The CDR3 sequence is 15 residues long. The CDR3 sequence is CASSLYDGGTYGYTF. The CDR3 DNA is TGTGCCAGCAGTTTATATGATGGGGGCACATATGGCTACACCTTC.

This clone was seen just once. The chain uses TRBV15 and TRBJ2-5; a possible D gene is TRBD1 (6 bases). This CDR3 contains 14 residues. V was pared by 2 bases and J by 10 bases, with 17 bases between. Germline V gives CDR1 LNHNV, CDR2 YYDKDF (reference sequence). The CDR3 coding sequence is TGTGCCACCAGCAGAAATTCCCGACAGGACAGCCAGTACTTC. Its translation is CATSRNSRQDSQYF.

J is TRBJ2-7 and V is TRBV5-5, with 10 bases lining up with TRBD2. With 2 bases clipped from V and 7 bases from J, the junction kept 6 bases outside the gene matches. CDR3 length equals 14 residues. CDR1 is SGHKS, CDR2 YYEKEE, per germline (reference sequence). CDR3 in amino acids: CASSLPGLAKEQYF. CDR3 sequence (DNA): TGTGCCAGCAGCTTACCGGGACTAGCGAAAGAGCAGTACTTC.

The V gene is TRBV30, the J gene TRBJ1-5; a possible D gene is TRBD1 (5 bases). The germline V gene encodes CDR1 GTSNPN and CDR2 SVGIG (reference sequence). Trimming took off 3 bases at V and 3 bases at J, with 15 bases between the two ends. CDR3 length: 15 amino acids. The CDR3 coding sequence is TGTGCCTGGAGCTTTAAGGGGCTCTACAATCAGCCCCAGCATTTT. Translation gives CAWSFKGLYNQPQHF.

This chain links TRBV7-8 with TRBJ2-5; 9 bases align to TRBD2. V dropped 2 bases and J dropped 4; count of bases not matched to a gene: 11. The CDR3 length is 17 residues. The germline CDR1 and CDR2 sequences are SGHVS and FQNEAQ. The CDR3 loop reads CASSLRADSGRPETQYF. In DNA, the CDR3 is TGTGCCAGCAGCTTAAGAGCCGATAGCGGGAGACCAGAGACCCAGTACTTC. The full variable domain, its missing parts supplied by reference TRBV7-8 and TRBJ2-5, is GAGVSQSPRYKVAKRGQDVALRCDPISGHVSLFWYQQALGQGPEFLTYFQNEAQLDKSGLPSDRFFAERPEGSVSTLKIQRTQQEDSAVYLCASSLRADSGRPETQYFGPGTRLLVL.

This clone is a singleton in its sample. This chain joins TRBV28 and TRBJ2-3, with 12 bases aligning to TRBD2. Germline-derived CDR1 and CDR2 are MDHEN and SYDVKM. This CDR3 comprises 15 residues. V shed 6 bases and J 4 bases; nucleotides not matched to a gene: 5. CDR3 DNA: TGTGCCAGCAGCCGCCGACTAGCGGGGGCAGATACGCAGTATTTT. This gives the protein CASSRRLAGADTQYF.

The rearrangement joins TRBV2 to TRBJ2-1, with 11 bases lining up with TRBD2. Unmatched junction bases numbered 8, after V lost 5 bases and J lost 8 bases. The germline V gene has CDR1 SNHLY and CDR2 FYNNEI. The CDR3 totals 15 residues. The CDR3 region has the DNA TGTGCCAGCAGTCCTTTTAGCGGGGGGGCCCATGAGCAGTTCTTC. Encoded protein: CASSPFSGGAHEQFF.

J is TRBJ2-5 and V is TRBV4-1; the D is unclear. Germline V gene lookup returns CDR1 MGHRA and CDR2 YSYEKL. CDR3 size: 15 residues. V lost 1 base to trimming and J lost 5 bases, with 14 bases between them. The CDR3 DNA reads TGCGCCAGCAGCCAAGGGTGGCAGGCTCAGGAGACCCAGTACTTC. The encoded protein is CASSQGWQAQETQYF.

CDR3: CASRPTLAQTYEQYF. In DNA form, the CDR3 reads TGTGCCAGCAGGCCTACTCTAGCACAGACATACGAGCAGTACTTC. The V call is TRBV6-5, the J call TRBJ2-7; TRBD2 might be the D (5 bases). Germline CDR1 MNHEY, CDR2 SVGAGI. The CDR3 is made up of 15 amino acids. The V and J ends lost 6 bases and 4 bases respectively, with 19 bases between them.

This chain's CDR3 is CASSIDHRSGELFF. The CDR3 bases are TGTGCCAGTAGTATAGATCATAGGAGCGGGGAGCTGTTTTTT. This chain uses TRBV19 with TRBJ2-2; the D is unclear. The CDR3 runs to 14 residues. CDR1 is LNHDA and CDR2 is SQIVND in the germline V gene (reference sequence). Trimming took off 0 bases at V and 7 bases at J, with 9 bases between the two ends.

This clone was recorded a few times. This chain links TRBV30 with TRBJ1-1; D perhaps matches TRBD1 (5 bases). The CDR3 runs 14 residues. Per germline, CDR1 GTSNPN and CDR2 SVGIG (reference sequence). The V gene lost 2 bases and the J gene lost 7 bases, with 17 bases spanning the gap. The CDR3 DNA is TGTGCCTGGAGTCTCTCGGGGGGTAATCTTGAAGCTTTCTTT. This sequence encodes CAWSLSGGNLEAFF. Complete variable domain (other parts from reference TRBV30 and TRBJ1-1): SQTIHQWPATLVQPVGSPLSLECTVEGTSNPNLYWYRQAAGRGLQLLFYSVGIGQISSEVPQNLSASRPQDRQFILSSKKLLLSDSGFYLCAWSLSGGNLEAFFGQGTRLTVV.

The chain couples TRBV15 to TRBJ2-7, with D perhaps TRBD2 (5 bases). Germline V gene sequence: CDR1 LNHNV, CDR2 YYDKDF (reference sequence). CDR3 length: 14 residues. The V end lost 0 bases, the J end lost 2 bases, and 8 bases lay between the germline ends. This chain's CDR3 is CATSRDPGAYEQYF. The CDR3 nucleotides read TGTGCCACCAGCAGAGACCCCGGGGCCTACGAGCAGTACTTC. Together with reference TRBV15 and TRBJ2-7, the CDR3 gives the full variable domain: DAMVIQNPRYQVTQFGKPVTLSCSQTLNHNVMYWYQQKSSQAPKLLFHYYDKDFNNEADTPDNFQSRRPNTSFCFLDIRSPGLGDTAMYLCATSRDPGAYEQYFGPGTRLTVT.